Reported below is one T cell receptor beta chain. These data originate in a study of T cells in Graves' hyperthyroidism and ophthalmopathy. Losses at the gene ends were 6 bases for V and 3 bases for J; bases not matched to a gene: 9. The CDR3 sequence is 16 residues long. CDR1 is LNHDA and CDR2 is SQIVND in the germline V gene (reference sequence). RNA transcripts served as the template for amplifying TCR beta CDR3 regions. HTBI primers were employed in a first-round RT-PCR of the TCR CDR3. TCRdb recomputed calls from the multiplex PCR reads with MiXCR, one row per CDR3 protein. This table holds some 690,000 distinct CDR3 sequences, 15% to 20% found once. Absent ophthalmopathy progression within 18 months defined stable Graves' hyperthyroidism.

The sample comprised blood. The rearrangement joins TRBV19 to TRBJ2-1; TRBD2 agrees at 9 bases. This TCR came from a man aged 45-60 years with Graves' hyperthyroidism. CDR3 DNA: TGTGCCAGTAGCATCCCAAATAGCGGGGGCTACAATGAGCAGTTCTTC. Translation gives CASSIPNSGGYNEQFF.